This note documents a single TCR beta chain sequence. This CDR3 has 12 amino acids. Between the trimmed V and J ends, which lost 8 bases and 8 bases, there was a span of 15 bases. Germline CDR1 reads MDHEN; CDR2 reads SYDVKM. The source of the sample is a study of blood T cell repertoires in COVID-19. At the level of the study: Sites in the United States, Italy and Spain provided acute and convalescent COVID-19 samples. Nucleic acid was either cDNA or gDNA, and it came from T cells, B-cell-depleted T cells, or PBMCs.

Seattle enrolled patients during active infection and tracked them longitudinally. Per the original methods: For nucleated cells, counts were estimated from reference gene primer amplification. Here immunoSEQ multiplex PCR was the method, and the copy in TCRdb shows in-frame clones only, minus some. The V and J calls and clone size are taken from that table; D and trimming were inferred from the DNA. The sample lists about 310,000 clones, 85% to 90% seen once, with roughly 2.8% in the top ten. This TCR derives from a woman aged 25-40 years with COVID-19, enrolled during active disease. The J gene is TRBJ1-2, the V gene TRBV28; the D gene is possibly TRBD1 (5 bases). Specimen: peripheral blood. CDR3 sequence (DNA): TGTGCCAGCTATAGGGCAGGGCACGGCTACACCTTC. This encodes CASYRAGHGYTF.